This TCR beta chain was profiled in a study of blood T cell repertoires in COVID-19. Overall study context: Material from acute and convalescent COVID-19 was sourced from the United States, Italy and Spain. T cells, B-cell-depleted T cells, or PBMCs supplied cDNA or gDNA.

The length of the CDR3 is 14 residues. The germline V and J ends were trimmed by 4 bases and 5 bases, with 15 bases remaining between them. Germline V gene data show CDR1 as SGHNT and CDR2 as YYREEE (reference sequence). Source study methods: Researchers report that nucleated cell counts were estimated from reference gene primer amplification. The data were produced by immunoSEQ multiplex PCR, yet TCRdb's version contains in-frame clones alone and is incomplete. That table supplies the V and J calls and clone size; D and trimming were determined from the DNA. The sample shows over 130,000 clones, around three quarters of them seen only once.

V usage is TRBV5-4 and J usage is TRBJ1-1; D is possibly TRBD1 (6 bases). This TCR came from a man in his fifties with acute or convalescent COVID-19. The sample comprised peripheral blood. The DNA for the CDR3 is TGTGCCAGCAGCGCGACGACAGGCGAAACTGAAGCTTTCTTT. Amino acids: CASSATTGETEAFF.